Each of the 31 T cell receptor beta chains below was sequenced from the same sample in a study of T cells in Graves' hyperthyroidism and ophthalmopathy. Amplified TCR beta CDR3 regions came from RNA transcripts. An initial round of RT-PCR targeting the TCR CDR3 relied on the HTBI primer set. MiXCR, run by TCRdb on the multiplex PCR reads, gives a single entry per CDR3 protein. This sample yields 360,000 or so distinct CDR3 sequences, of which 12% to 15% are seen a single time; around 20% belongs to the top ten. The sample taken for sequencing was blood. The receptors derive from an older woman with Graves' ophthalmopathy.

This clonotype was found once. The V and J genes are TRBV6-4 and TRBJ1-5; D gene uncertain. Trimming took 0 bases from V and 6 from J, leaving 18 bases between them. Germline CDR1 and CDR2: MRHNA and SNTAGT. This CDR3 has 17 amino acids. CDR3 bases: TGTGCCAGCAGTGACTCCTGGGCCCGACATGTCTGTCAGCCCCAGCATTTT. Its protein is CASSDSWARHVCQPQHF.

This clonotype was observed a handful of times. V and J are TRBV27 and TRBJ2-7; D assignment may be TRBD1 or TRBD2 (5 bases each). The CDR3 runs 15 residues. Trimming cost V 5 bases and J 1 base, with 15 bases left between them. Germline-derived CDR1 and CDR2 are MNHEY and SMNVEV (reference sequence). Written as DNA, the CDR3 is TGTGCCAGCAGTGACACCGGGACGGGATCCTACGAGCAGTACTTC. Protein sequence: CASSDTGTGSYEQYF.

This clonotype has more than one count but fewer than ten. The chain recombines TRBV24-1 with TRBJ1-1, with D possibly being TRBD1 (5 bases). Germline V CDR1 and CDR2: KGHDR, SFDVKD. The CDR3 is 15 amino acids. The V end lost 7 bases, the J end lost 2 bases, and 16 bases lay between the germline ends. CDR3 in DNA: TGTGCCACCAGCCCATCCGGGACGGCAAACACTGAAGCTTTCTTT. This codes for CATSPSGTANTEAFF.

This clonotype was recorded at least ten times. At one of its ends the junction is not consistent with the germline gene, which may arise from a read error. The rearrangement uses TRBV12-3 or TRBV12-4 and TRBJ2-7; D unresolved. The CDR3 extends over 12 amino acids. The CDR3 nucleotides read TGTGCCAGCAGCTTAGGGTTTTACGAGCAGTACTTC. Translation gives CASSLGFYEQYF.

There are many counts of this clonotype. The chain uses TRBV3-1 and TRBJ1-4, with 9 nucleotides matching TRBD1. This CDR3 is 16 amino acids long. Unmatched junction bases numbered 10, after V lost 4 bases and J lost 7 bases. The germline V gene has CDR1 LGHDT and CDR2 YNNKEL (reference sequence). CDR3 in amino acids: CASSLATQGAVEKLFF. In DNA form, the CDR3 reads TGTGCCAGCAGCCTAGCAACACAGGGGGCGGTTGAAAAACTGTTTTTT.

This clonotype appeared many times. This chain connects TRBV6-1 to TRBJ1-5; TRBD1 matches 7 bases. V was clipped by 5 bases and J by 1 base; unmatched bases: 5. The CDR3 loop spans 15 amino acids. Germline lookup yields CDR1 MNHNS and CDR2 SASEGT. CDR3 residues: CASSPGGISNQPQHF. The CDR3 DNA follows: TGTGCCAGCAGTCCAGGGGGAATAAGCAATCAGCCCCAGCATTTT.

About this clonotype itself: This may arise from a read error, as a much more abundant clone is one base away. CDR3 sequence reads: CASGTGGLDLPCEQYF. CDR3 DNA: TGTGCCAGCGGCACCGGGGGGTTGGATCTACCCTGCGAGCAGTACTTC. The chain is built from TRBV12-3 or TRBV12-4 and TRBJ2-7, with 7 bases aligning to TRBD2. The trim removed 8 bases at V and 6 bases at J, leaving 19 bases unmatched. This CDR3 has 16 residues.

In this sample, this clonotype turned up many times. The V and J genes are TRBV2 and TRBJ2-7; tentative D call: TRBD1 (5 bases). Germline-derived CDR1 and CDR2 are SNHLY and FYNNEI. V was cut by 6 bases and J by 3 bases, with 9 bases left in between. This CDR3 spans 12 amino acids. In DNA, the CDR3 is TGTGCCAGCAGAAAAGACAGCTACGAGCAGTACTTC. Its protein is CASRKDSYEQYF. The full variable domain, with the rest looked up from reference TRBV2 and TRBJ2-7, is EPEVTQTPSHQVTQMGQEVILRCVPISNHLYFYWYRQILGQKVEFLVSFYNNEISEKSEIFDDQFSVERPDGSNFTLKIRSTKLEDSAMYFCASRKDSYEQYFGPGTRLTVT.

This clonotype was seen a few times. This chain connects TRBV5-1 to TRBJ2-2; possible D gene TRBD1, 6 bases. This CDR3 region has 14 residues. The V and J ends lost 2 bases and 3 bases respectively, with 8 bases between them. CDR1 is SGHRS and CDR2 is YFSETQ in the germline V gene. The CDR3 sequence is CASSFNRDTGELFF. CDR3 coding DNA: TGCGCCAGCAGCTTCAACAGGGACACCGGGGAGCTGTTTTTT.

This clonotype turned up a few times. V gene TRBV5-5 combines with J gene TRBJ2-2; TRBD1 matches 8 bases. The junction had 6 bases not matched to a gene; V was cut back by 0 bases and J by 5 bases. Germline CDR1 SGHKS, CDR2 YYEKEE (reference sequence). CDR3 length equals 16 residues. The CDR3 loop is CASSLDGRGRTGELFF. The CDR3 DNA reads TGTGCCAGCAGCTTGGACGGCAGGGGGCGAACCGGGGAGCTGTTTTTT. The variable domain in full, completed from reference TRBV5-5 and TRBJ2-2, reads DAGVTQSPTHLIKTRGQQVTLRCSPISGHKSVSWYQQVLGQGPQFIFQYYEKEERGRGNFPDRFSARQFPNYSSELNVNALLLGDSALYLCASSLDGRGRTGELFFGEGSRLTVL.

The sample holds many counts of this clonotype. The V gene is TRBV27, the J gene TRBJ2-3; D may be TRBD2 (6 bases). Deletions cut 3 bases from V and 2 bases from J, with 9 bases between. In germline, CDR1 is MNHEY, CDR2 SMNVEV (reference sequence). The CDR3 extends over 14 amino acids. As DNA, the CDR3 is TGTGCCAGCAGTTTGGAGGGGCTCACAGATACGCAGTATTTT. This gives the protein CASSLEGLTDTQYF.

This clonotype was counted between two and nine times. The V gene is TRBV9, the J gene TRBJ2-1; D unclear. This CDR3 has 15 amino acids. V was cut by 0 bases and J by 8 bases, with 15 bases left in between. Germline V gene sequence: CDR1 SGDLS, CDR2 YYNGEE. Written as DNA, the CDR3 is TGTGCCAGCAGCGTAGAAATTGGCCCGCAAGATGAGCAGTTCTTC. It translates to CASSVEIGPQDEQFF.

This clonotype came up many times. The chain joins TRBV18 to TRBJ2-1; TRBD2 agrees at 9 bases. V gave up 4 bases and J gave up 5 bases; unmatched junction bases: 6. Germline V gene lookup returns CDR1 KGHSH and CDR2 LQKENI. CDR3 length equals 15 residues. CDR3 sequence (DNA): TGTGCCAGCTCACAGGGGAGCGGGAGGCACAATGAGCAGTTCTTC. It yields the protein CASSQGSGRHNEQFF. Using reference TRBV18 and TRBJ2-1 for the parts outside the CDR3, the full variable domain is NAGVMQNPRHLVRRRGQEARLRCSPMKGHSHVYWYRQLPEEGLKFMVYLQKENIIDESGMPKERFSAEFPKEGPSILRIQQVVRGDSAAYFCASSQGSGRHNEQFFGPGTRLTVL.

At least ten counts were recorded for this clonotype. The CDR3 spells CASRVGQGAYTGELFF. The CDR3 region has the DNA TGTGCCAGCAGGGTTGGACAGGGGGCCTACACCGGGGAGCTGTTTTTT. V usage is TRBV2 and J usage is TRBJ2-2; 11 bases are a match to TRBD1. The trim removed 6 bases at V and 3 bases at J, leaving 6 bases unmatched. CDR1 is SNHLY and CDR2 is FYNNEI in the germline V gene. The length of the CDR3 is 16 residues.

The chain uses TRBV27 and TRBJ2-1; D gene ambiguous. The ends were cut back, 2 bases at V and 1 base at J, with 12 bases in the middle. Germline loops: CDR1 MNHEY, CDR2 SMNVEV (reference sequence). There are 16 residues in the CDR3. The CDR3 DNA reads TGTGCCAGCAGTTTAGCTGGGCCTTGGTCCTACAATGAGCAGTTCTTC. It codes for CASSLAGPWSYNEQFF.

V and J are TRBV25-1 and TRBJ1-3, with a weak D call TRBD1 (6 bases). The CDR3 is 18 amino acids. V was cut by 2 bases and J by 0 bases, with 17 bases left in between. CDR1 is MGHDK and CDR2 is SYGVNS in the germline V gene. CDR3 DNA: TGTGCCAGCAGTGAAGGGGTGACAGGCGCATTCTCTGGAAACACCATATATTTT. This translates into CASSEGVTGAFSGNTIYF.

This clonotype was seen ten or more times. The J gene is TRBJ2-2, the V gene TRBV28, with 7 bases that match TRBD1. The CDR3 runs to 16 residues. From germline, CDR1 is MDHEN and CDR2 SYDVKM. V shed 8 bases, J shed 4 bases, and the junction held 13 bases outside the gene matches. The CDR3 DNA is TGTGCCAGCCAAACCACAGGGGTTTGGGGCACCGGGGAGCTGTTTTTT. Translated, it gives CASQTTGVWGTGELFF.

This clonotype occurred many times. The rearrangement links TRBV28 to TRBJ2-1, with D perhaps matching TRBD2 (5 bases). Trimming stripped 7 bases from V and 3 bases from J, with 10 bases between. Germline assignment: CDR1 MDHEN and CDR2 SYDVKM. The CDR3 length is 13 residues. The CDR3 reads CASKTGIYNEQFF. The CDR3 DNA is TGTGCCAGCAAAACCGGGATCTACAATGAGCAGTTCTTC.

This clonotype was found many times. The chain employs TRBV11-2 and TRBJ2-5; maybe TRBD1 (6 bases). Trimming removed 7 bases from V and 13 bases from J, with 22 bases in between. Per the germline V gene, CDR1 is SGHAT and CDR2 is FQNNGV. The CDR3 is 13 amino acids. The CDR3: CASTSVQGGVPYF. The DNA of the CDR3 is TGTGCCAGCACTTCCGTTCAAGGGGGTGTCCCGTACTTC.

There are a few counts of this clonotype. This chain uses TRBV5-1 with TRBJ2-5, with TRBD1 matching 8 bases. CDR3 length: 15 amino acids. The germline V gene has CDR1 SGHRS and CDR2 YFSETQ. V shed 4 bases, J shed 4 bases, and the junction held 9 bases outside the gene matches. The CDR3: CASSQLGTGGETQYF. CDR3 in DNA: TGCGCCAGCAGCCAGTTAGGGACAGGCGGAGAGACCCAGTACTTC.

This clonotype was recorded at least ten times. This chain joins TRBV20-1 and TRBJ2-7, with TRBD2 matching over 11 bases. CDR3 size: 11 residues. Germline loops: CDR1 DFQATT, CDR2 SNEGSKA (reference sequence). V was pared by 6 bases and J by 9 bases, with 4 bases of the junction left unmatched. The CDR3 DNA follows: TGCAGTGCCCCGACTAGCGGGACGCAGTACTTC. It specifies CSAPTSGTQYF.

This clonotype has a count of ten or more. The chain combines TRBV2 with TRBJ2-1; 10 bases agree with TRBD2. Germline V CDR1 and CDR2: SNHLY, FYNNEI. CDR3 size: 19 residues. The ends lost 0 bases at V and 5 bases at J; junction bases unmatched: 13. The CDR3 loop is CASSEAPVRSGRADNEQFF. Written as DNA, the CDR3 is TGTGCCAGCAGTGAAGCGCCTGTCAGGAGCGGGAGGGCGGACAATGAGCAGTTCTTC.

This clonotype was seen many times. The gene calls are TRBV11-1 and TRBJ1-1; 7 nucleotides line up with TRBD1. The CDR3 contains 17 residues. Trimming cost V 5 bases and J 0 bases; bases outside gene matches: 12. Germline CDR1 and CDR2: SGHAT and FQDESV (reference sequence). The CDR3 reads CASSPHRGLSMNTEAFF. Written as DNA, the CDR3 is TGTGCCAGCAGCCCCCACAGGGGTCTCAGTATGAACACTGAAGCTTTCTTT.

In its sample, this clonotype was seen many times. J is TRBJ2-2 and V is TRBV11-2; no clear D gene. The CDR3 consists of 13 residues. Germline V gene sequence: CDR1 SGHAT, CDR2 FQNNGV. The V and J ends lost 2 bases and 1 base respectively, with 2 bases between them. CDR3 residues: CASSLQNTGELFF. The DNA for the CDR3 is TGTGCCAGCAGCTTACAGAACACCGGGGAGCTGTTTTTT.

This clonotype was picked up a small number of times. The CDR3 loop reads CASSVEISGGQVSNQPQHF. The CDR3 DNA reads as TGTGCCAGCAGCGTAGAGATATCGGGGGGTCAGGTTAGCAATCAGCCCCAGCATTTT. The chain uses TRBV9 and TRBJ1-5; D possibly corresponds to TRBD1 (5 bases). The V end was cut by 0 bases, the J end by 0 bases, with 19 bases between. Germline CDR1 reads SGDLS; CDR2 reads YYNGEE. The CDR3 runs 19 residues.

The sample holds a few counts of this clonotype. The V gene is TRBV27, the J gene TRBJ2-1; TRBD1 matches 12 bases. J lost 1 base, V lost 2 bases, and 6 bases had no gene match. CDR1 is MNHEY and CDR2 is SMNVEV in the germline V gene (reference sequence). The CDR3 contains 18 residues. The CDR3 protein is CASSLGTGGLGSYNEQFF. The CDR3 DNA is TGTGCCAGCAGTTTAGGGACAGGGGGCTTAGGGTCCTACAATGAGCAGTTCTTC.

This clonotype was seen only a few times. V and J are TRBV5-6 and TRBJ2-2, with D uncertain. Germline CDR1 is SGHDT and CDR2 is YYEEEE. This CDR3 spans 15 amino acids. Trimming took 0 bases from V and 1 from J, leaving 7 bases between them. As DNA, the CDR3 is TGTGCCAGCAGCTTGGGGCCACAGAACACCGGGGAGCTGTTTTTT. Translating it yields CASSLGPQNTGELFF.

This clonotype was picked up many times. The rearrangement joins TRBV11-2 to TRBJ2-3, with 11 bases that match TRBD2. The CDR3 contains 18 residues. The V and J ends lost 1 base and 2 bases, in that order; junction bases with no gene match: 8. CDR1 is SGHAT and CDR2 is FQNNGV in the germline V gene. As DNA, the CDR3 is TGTGCCAGCAGCTTAGTCGGGACTAGCGGAGGTTACACAGATACGCAGTATTTT. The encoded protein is CASSLVGTSGGYTDTQYF.

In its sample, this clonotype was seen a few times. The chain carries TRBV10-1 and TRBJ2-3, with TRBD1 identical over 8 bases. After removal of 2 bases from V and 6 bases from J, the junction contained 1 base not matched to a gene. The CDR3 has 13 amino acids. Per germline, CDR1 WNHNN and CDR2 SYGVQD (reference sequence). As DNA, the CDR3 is TGCGCCAGCAGTGAGAACAGGGGGGATACGCAGTATTTT. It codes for CASSENRGDTQYF.

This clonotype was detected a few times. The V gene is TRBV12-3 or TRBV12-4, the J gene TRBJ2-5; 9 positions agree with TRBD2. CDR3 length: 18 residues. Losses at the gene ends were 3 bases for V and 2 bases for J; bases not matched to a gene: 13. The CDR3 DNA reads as TGTGCCAGCAGTTTTGGGGTAGCGGGAGACGGGGGGCAAGAGACCCAGTACTTC. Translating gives CASSFGVAGDGGQETQYF.

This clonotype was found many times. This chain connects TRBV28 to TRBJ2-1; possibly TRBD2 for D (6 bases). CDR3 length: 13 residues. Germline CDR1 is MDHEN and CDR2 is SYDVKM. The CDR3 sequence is CAFIADTYNEQFF. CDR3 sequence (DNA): TGTGCGTTCATAGCGGATACCTACAATGAGCAGTTCTTC.